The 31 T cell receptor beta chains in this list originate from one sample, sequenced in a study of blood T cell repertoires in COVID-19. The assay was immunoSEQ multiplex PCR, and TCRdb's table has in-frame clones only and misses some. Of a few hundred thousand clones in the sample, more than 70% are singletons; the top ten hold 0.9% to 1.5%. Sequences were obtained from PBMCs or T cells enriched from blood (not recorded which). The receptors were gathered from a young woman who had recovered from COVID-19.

CDR3 bases: TGCAGCGTTGATTCGGGAAGAGCGGTGCTGGGGAATGAGCAGTTCTTC. This sequence encodes CSVDSGRAVLGNEQFF. The V gene is TRBV29-1, the J gene TRBJ2-1; the D gene is possibly TRBD2 (5 bases). This CDR3 is 16 amino acids long. In germline, CDR1 is SQVTM, CDR2 ANQGSEA. V was shortened by 3 bases and J by 7 bases, with 22 bases between the two germline ends.

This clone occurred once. The CDR3 nucleotides read TGTGCCAGCAGCCAAAAACTAGCGGGGAGGCAAGAGACCCAGTACTTC. This encodes CASSQKLAGRQETQYF. This chain connects TRBV3-1 (or the pseudogene TRBV3-2) to TRBJ2-5; 10 bases are a match to TRBD2. Germline assignment: CDR1 LGHDT and CDR2 YNNKEL (reference sequence). V dropped 2 bases and J dropped 2; count of bases not matched to a gene: 5. The CDR3 runs to 16 residues.

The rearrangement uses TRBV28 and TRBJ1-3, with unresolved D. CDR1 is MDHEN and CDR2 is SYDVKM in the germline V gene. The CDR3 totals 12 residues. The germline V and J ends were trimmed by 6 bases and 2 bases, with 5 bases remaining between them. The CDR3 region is CASRRAGNTIYF. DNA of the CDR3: TGTGCCAGCAGACGAGCTGGAAACACCATATATTTT.

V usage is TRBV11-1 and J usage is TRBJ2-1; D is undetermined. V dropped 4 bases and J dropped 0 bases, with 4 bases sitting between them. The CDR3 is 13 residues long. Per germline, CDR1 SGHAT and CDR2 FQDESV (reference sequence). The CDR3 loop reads CASSSVSYNEQFF. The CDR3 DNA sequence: TGTGCCAGCAGCTCGGTCTCCTACAATGAGCAGTTCTTC.

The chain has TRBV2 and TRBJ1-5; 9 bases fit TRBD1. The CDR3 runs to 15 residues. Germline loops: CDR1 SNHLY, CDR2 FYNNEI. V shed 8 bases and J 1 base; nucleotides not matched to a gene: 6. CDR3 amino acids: CASQQGAASNQPQHF. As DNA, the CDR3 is TGTGCCAGCCAACAGGGGGCCGCGAGCAATCAGCCCCAGCATTTT.

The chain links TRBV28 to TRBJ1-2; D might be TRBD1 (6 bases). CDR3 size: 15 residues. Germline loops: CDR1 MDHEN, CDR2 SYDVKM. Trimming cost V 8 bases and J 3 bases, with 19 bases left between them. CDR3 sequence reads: CASCNVGAGDYGYTF. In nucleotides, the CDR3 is TGTGCCAGCTGCAATGTGGGGGCGGGAGACTATGGCTACACCTTC.

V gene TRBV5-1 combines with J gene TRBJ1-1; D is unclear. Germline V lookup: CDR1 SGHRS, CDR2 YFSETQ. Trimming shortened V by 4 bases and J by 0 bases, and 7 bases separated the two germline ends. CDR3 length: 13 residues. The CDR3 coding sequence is TGCGCCAGCAGCGGCGGAGTGAACACTGAAGCTTTCTTT. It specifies CASSGGVNTEAFF.

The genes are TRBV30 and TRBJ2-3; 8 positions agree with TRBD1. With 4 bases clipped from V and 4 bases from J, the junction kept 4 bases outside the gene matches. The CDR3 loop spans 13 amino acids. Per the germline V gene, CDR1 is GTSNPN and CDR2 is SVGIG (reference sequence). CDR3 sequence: CAWTQGVADTQYF. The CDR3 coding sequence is TGTGCCTGGACACAGGGGGTAGCAGATACGCAGTATTTT.

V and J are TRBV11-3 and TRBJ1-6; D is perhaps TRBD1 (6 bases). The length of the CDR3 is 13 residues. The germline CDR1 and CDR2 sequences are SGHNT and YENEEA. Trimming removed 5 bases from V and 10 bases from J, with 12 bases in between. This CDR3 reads CASSQGPESPLHF. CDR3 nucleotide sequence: TGTGCCAGCAGCCAGGGGCCAGAATCACCCCTCCACTTT. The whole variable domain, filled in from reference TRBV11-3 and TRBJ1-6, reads EAGVVQSPRYKIIEKKQPVAFWCNPISGHNTLYWYLQNLGQGPELLIRYENEEAVDDSQLPKDRFSAERLKGVDSTLKIQPAELGDSAVYLCASSQGPESPLHFGNGTRLTVT.

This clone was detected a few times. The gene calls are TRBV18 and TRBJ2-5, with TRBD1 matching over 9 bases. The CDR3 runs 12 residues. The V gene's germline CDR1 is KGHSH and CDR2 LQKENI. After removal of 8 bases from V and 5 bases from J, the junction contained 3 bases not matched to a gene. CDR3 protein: CASTGQGETQYF. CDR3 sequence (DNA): TGTGCCAGCACAGGACAGGGGGAGACCCAGTACTTC.

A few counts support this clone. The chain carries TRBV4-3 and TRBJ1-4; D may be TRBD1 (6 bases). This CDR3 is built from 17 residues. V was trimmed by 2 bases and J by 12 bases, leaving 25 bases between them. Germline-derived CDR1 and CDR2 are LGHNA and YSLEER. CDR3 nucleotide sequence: TGCGCCAGCAGCCAATGGCTGGGGGGGACATCTGGGGAAGAACTGTTTTTT. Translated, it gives CASSQWLGGTSGEELFF.

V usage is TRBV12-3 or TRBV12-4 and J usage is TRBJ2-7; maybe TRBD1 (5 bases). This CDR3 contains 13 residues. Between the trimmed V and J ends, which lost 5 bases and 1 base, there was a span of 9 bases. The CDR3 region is CASSHDRSYEQYF. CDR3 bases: TGTGCCAGCAGTCACGACAGATCCTACGAGCAGTACTTC.

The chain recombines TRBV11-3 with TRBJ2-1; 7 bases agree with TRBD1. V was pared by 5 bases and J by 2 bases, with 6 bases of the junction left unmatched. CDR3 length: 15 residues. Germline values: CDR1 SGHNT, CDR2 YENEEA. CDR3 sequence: CASSHTGDPYNEQFF. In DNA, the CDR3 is TGTGCCAGCAGCCATACAGGGGACCCCTACAATGAGCAGTTCTTC.

CDR3 sequence (DNA): TGCGCCAGCAGTCTCGGCAGGGGTAACGGAAACACCATATATTTT. Its protein is CASSLGRGNGNTIYF. V is TRBV23-1 and J is TRBJ1-3; TRBD1 is a possible D gene (6 bases). TRBV23-1 is treated as an ORF (open reading frame) with a function not yet certain. The CDR3 is 15 amino acids. Trimming shortened V by 4 bases and J by 4 bases, and 14 bases separated the two germline ends.

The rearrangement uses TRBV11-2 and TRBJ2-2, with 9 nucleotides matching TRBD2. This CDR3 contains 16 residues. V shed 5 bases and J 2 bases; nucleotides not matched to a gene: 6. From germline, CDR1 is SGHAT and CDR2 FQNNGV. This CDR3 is CASSELAGSNTGELFF. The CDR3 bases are TGTGCCAGCAGCGAGCTAGCGGGGTCAAACACCGGGGAGCTGTTTTTT.

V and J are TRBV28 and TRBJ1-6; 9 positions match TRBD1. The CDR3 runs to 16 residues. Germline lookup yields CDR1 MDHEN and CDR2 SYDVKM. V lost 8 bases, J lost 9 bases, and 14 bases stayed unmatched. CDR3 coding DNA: TGTGCCAGCGAAAAAGGGACAGGGTTATACGGTTCACCCCTCCACTTT. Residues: CASEKGTGLYGSPLHF. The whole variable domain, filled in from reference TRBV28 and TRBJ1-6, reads DVKVTQSSRYLVKRTGEKVFLECVQDMDHENMFWYRQDPGLGLRLIYFSYDVKMKEKGDIPEGYSVSREKKERFSLILESASTNQTSMYLCASEKGTGLYGSPLHFGNGTRLTVT.

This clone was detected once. CDR3 protein: CASSPRQDYNEQFF. The CDR3 DNA reads TGTGCCAGCAGCCCGCGACAGGACTACAATGAGCAGTTCTTC. The V gene is TRBV7-2, the J gene TRBJ2-1; D perhaps matches TRBD1 (6 bases). Trimming took 5 bases from V and 3 from J, leaving 11 bases between them. The length of the CDR3 is 14 residues. Germline V CDR1 and CDR2: SGHTA, FQGNSA.

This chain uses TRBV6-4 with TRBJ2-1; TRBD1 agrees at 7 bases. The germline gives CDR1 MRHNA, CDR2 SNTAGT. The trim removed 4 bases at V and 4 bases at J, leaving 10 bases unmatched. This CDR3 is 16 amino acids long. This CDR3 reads CASSVTGTEMYNEQFF. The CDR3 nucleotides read TGTGCCAGCAGTGTCACCGGGACAGAGATGTACAATGAGCAGTTCTTC.

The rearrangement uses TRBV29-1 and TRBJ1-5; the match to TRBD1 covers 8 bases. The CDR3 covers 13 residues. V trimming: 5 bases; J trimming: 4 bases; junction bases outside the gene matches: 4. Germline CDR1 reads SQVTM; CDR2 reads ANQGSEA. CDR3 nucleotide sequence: TGCAGCGTTAGACAGGGGTTTAATCAGCCCCAGCATTTT. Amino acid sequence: CSVRQGFNQPQHF.

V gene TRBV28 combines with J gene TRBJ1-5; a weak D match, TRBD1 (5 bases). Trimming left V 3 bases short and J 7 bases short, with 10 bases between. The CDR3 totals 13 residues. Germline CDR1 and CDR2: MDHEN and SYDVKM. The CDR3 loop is CASSLDKRQPQHF. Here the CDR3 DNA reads TGTGCCAGCAGTTTGGACAAGCGCCAGCCCCAGCATTTT.

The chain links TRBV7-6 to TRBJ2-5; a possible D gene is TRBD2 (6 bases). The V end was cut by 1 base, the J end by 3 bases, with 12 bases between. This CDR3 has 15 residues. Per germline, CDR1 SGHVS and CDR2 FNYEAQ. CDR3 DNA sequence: TGTGCCAGCAGCTTAGGGACGGGGGTAAAAGAGACCCAGTACTTC. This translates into CASSLGTGVKETQYF.

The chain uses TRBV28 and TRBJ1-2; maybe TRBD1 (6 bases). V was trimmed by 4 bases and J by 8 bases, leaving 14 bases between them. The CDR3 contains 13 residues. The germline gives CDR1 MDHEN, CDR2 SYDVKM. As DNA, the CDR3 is TGTGCCAGCAGTTACCGACCCAGGGGAGGCTACACCTTC. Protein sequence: CASSYRPRGGYTF.

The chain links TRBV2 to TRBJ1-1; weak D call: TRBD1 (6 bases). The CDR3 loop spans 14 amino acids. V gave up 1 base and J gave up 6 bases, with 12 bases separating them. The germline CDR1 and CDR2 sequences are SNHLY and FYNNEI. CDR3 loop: CASSEDRERPEAFF. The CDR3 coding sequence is TGTGCCAGCAGTGAAGACAGGGAGAGGCCTGAAGCTTTCTTT.

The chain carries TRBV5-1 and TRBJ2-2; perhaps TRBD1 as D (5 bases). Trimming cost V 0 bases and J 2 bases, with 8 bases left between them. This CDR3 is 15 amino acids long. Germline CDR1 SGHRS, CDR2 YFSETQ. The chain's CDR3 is CASSLAGQNTGELFF. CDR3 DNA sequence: TGCGCCAGCAGCTTGGCTGGACAAAACACCGGGGAGCTGTTTTTT.

CDR3 loop: CSVGGTTYEQYF. The CDR3, as DNA: TGCAGCGTTGGGGGGACAACCTACGAGCAGTACTTC. This chain connects TRBV29-1 to TRBJ2-7, with D possibly TRBD1 on 6 matching bases. Germline lookup yields CDR1 SQVTM and CDR2 ANQGSEA. The CDR3 is 12 residues long. The V and J ends lost 4 bases and 2 bases respectively, with 9 bases between them.

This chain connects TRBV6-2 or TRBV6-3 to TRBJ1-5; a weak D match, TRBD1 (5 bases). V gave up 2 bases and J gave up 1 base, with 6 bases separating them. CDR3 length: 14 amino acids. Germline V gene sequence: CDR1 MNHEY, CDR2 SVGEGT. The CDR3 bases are TGTGCCAGCAGTTACGGGGGGAGCAATCAGCCCCAGCATTTT. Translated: CASSYGGSNQPQHF.

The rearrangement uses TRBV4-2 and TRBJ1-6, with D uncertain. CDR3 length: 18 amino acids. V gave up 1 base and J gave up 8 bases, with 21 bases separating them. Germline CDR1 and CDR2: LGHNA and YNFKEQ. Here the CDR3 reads CASSQASRPLTEYSPLHF. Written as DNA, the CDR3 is TGTGCCAGCAGCCAAGCCTCTAGGCCCTTAACCGAATATTCACCCCTCCACTTT.

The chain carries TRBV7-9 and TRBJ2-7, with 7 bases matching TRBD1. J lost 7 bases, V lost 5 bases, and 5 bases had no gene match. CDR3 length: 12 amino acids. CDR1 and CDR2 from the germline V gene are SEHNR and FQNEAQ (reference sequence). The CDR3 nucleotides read TGTGCCAGCAGCAGAAGGACAGGTGAGCAGTACTTC. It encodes CASSRRTGEQYF.

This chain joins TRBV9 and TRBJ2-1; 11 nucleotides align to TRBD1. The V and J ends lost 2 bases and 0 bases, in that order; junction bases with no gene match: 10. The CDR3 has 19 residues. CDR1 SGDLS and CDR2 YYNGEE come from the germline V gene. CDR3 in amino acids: CASSVRDRGFSSSYNEQFF. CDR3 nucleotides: TGTGCCAGCAGCGTCCGGGACAGGGGGTTCTCTTCCTCCTACAATGAGCAGTTCTTC.

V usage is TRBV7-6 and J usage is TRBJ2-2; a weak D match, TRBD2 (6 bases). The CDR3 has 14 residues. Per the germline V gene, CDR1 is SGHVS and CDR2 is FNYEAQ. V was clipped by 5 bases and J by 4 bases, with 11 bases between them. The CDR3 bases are TGTGCCAGCAGCCCCCGGGGGACCACCGGGGAGCTGTTTTTT. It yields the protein CASSPRGTTGELFF.

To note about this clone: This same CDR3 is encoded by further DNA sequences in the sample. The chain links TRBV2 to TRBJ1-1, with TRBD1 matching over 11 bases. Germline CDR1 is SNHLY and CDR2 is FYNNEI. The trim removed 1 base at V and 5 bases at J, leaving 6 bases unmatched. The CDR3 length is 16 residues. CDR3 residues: CASSEGAGQGGTEAFF. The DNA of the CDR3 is TGTGCCAGCAGTGAAGGCGCGGGACAGGGGGGAACTGAAGCTTTCTTT.